Here is one TCR beta chain with its context. The antigen is not known. In donors with ophthalmopathy, activity was moderate-to-severe, with CAS ≥3, NOSPECS ≥4 and duration under 3 months. The authors amplified TCR beta CDR3 regions from RNA transcripts. First-round RT-PCR employed HTBI primers, with a second-round multiplex PCR after it. TCRdb ran MiXCR on the multiplex PCR reads and lists one entry per CDR3 protein. This sample has about 640,000 distinct CDR3 sequences; 35% to 50% occur once, and the top ten carry 3% to 3.5%. This sample is part of a study of Graves' ophthalmopathy and Graves' hyperthyroidism. Whole-study results and caveats: Ophthalmopathy progression prediction by the model yielded a sensitivity of about 70% and a specificity of just over 72%. Blood also harbored most expanded thyroid clonotypes above 0.001 frequency. A roughly 84% specificity and 85% to 90% sensitivity were achieved by a 13-signature model that separated ophthalmopathy from stable hyperthyroidism.

Germline CDR1 is ENHRY and CDR2 is SYGVKD. V was cut by 5 bases and J by 1 base, with 9 bases left in between. The CDR3 has 14 amino acids. The sample consisted of peripheral blood. The sequence was collected from an adult man with Graves' ophthalmopathy. The chain recombines TRBV10-3 with TRBJ1-3; D is perhaps TRBD1 (5 bases). The DNA for the CDR3 is TGTGCCATCAGTCCGGGGACTTCTGGAAACACCATATATTTT. Translation: CAISPGTSGNTIYF.